Shown below are 21 T cell receptor beta chains from a single sample sequenced in a study of T cell changes during pregnancy in multiple sclerosis. Method: immunoSEQ multiplex PCR; TCRdb's copy keeps in-frame clones and lacks some. The sample includes over 100,000 clones, approximately 90% of them seen just once. Here the sequenced sample was peripheral blood, taken in the third trimester of pregnancy. These receptors all stem from a female donor with multiple sclerosis, enrolled in a pregnancy study.

This sequence joins TRBV4-2 and TRBJ2-3, with 8 nucleotides matching TRBD2. The J segment lost 2 bases and the V segment lost 3 bases, leaving 4 bases of the junction unmatched. CDR3 length: 15 amino acids. Germline assignment: CDR1 LGHNA and CDR2 YNFKEQ. CDR3 nucleotides: TGTGCCAGCAGCCAGCTAGCGGGTACCACAGATACGCAGTATTTT. The encoded protein is CASSQLAGTTDTQYF.

The rearrangement uses TRBV28 and TRBJ1-3, with 9 bases identical to TRBD1. The junction had 12 bases not matched to a gene; V was cut back by 5 bases and J by 7 bases. The CDR3 is made up of 16 amino acids. Germline CDR1 reads MDHEN; CDR2 reads SYDVKM. CDR3 bases: TGTGCCAGCAGTACCCGCCGCGGGACAGGGTGGAACACCATATATTTT. Translated: CASSTRRGTGWNTIYF.

V and J are TRBV25-1 and TRBJ2-2; perhaps TRBD1 as D (5 bases). Germline V gene sequence: CDR1 MGHDK, CDR2 SYGVNS. There are 15 residues in the CDR3. The germline V and J ends were trimmed by 6 bases and 6 bases, with 17 bases remaining between them. The CDR3, as DNA: TGTGCCAGCAGAGGGGTGGGGCTGGTTCCCGGGGAGCTGTTTTTT. Protein product: CASRGVGLVPGELFF.

This rearrangement joins TRBV27 to TRBJ2-3; 8 bases line up with TRBD2. The trim removed 8 bases at V and 4 bases at J, leaving 17 bases unmatched. Germline V gene data show CDR1 as MNHEY and CDR2 as SMNVEV (reference sequence). CDR3 length: 17 amino acids. CDR3 in DNA: TGTGCCAGCTCAATAGGGAGGCTAGCGGGCTCGCCAGATACGCAGTATTTT. Translation: CASSIGRLAGSPDTQYF.

This clone was observed a handful of times. The CDR3 protein is CAWSVGGRPEAFF. The CDR3 nucleotides read TGTGCCTGGAGTGTGGGGGGGCGGCCTGAAGCTTTCTTT. The rearrangement links TRBV30 to TRBJ1-1, with D maybe TRBD1 (6 bases). Germline CDR1 and CDR2: GTSNPN and SVGIG (reference sequence). This CDR3 is 13 amino acids long. Trimming stripped 0 bases from V and 6 bases from J, with 11 bases between.

The V call is TRBV30, the J call TRBJ2-1, with D perhaps TRBD2 (6 bases). The CDR3 runs to 13 residues. Trimming pared 5 bases from V and 0 bases from J, leaving 8 bases between. In germline, CDR1 is GTSNPN, CDR2 SVGIG (reference sequence). The DNA of the CDR3 is TGTGCCTGGGCGGGGAGCTCCTACAATGAGCAGTTCTTC. Translated: CAWAGSSYNEQFF.

The chain links TRBV2 to TRBJ2-1; 7 bases align to TRBD2. CDR3 length: 15 residues. V lost 1 base to trimming and J lost 1 base; unmatched junction nucleotides: 1. Germline V lookup: CDR1 SNHLY, CDR2 FYNNEI. The CDR3 sequence is CASSEERGSYNEQFF. The CDR3 DNA sequence: TGTGCCAGCAGTGAAGAGCGGGGATCCTACAATGAGCAGTTCTTC.

This rearrangement joins TRBV18 to TRBJ2-6; D possibly corresponds to TRBD1 (5 bases). Trimming took off 5 bases at V and 1 base at J, with 15 bases between the two ends. CDR1 and CDR2 from the germline V gene are KGHSH and LQKENI. This CDR3 is built from 17 residues. This CDR3 reads CASSVGVPLSGANVLTF. Here the CDR3 DNA reads TGTGCCAGCTCAGTAGGGGTGCCCTTATCTGGGGCCAACGTCCTGACTTTC.

CDR3 coding DNA: TGCGCCTCGACTCCGGAGGGCAGGGACGGTCAGCCCCAGCATTTT. Protein product: CASTPEGRDGQPQHF. The chain carries TRBV5-1 and TRBJ1-5; weak D call: TRBD1 (5 bases). Trimming left V 10 bases short and J 6 bases short, with 23 bases between. The CDR3 contains 15 residues. Germline V gives CDR1 SGHRS, CDR2 YFSETQ.

The J gene is TRBJ2-1, the V gene TRBV27; TRBD1 might be the D (6 bases). The CDR3 contains 16 residues. The V gene lost 0 bases and the J gene lost 6 bases, with 15 bases spanning the gap. In germline, CDR1 is MNHEY, CDR2 SMNVEV (reference sequence). The CDR3 protein is CASSLSPRTGSNEQFF. In DNA, the CDR3 is TGTGCCAGCAGTTTATCCCCGCGTACAGGGAGCAATGAGCAGTTCTTC.

The rearrangement links TRBV2 to TRBJ2-3, with D perhaps matching TRBD2 (6 bases). Germline V gene sequence: CDR1 SNHLY, CDR2 FYNNEI. The length of the CDR3 is 14 residues. V shed 8 bases and J shed 2 bases, with 14 bases lying between them. The CDR3 coding sequence is TGTGCCAGCGGAAGGGACTTTTACACAGATACGCAGTATTTT. This gives the protein CASGRDFYTDTQYF.

The chain has TRBV25-1 and TRBJ2-5, with TRBD2 identical over 11 bases. The DNA end lines up better with TRBJ2-7; the J call may be wrong. CDR1 is MGHDK, CDR2 SYGVNS, per germline. The CDR3 runs to 15 residues. CDR3 sequence: CASSGGLAELYEQYF. In DNA, the CDR3 is TGTGCCAGCAGTGGGGGACTAGCGGAACTCTACGAGCAGTACTTC.

This chain uses TRBV19 with TRBJ1-2, with 8 bases that match TRBD1. From germline, CDR1 is LNHDA and CDR2 SQIVND (reference sequence). The CDR3 sequence is 15 residues long. V lost 5 bases, J lost 4 bases, and 9 bases stayed unmatched. CDR3: CASSSRQGTLYGYTF. In nucleotides, the CDR3 is TGTGCCAGTAGTTCCCGACAGGGGACCCTCTATGGCTACACCTTC.

The rearrangement uses TRBV7-2 and TRBJ1-5; D is perhaps TRBD1 (6 bases). V was cut by 4 bases and J by 5 bases, with 12 bases left in between. Germline-derived CDR1 and CDR2 are SGHTA and FQGNSA. CDR3 length equals 14 residues. CDR3 in amino acids: CASSYSGGHQPQHF. Here the CDR3 DNA reads TGTGCCAGCAGCTACAGCGGGGGGCATCAGCCCCAGCATTTT.

This clone was counted once. The chain joins TRBV7-2 to TRBJ2-1, with 10 positions matching TRBD2. Germline loops: CDR1 SGHTA, CDR2 FQGNSA. There are 16 residues in the CDR3. The trim removed 2 bases at V and 6 bases at J, leaving 7 bases unmatched. The CDR3 nucleotides are TGTGCCAGCAGCTTAAGGCTAGCGGGAGTCAGCAATGAGCAGTTCTTC. This codes for CASSLRLAGVSNEQFF. The entire variable domain, with the rest obtained from reference TRBV7-2 and TRBJ2-1, is as follows: GAGVSQSPSNKVTEKGKDVELRCDPISGHTALYWYRQSLGQGLEFLIYFQGNSAPDKSGLPSDRFSAERTGGSVSTLTIQRTQQEDSAVYLCASSLRLAGVSNEQFFGPGTRLTVL.

V usage is TRBV6-6 and J usage is TRBJ1-1; a possible D gene is TRBD1 (6 bases). V lost 6 bases to trimming and J lost 1 base, with 9 bases between them. The CDR3 spans 13 residues. Germline V gene data show CDR1 as MNHNY and CDR2 as SVGAGI (reference sequence). The CDR3 bases are TGTGCCAGCAGACGGACAGCGAACACTGAAGCTTTCTTT. Translating it yields CASRRTANTEAFF.

V usage is TRBV11-2 and J usage is TRBJ2-1; D is possibly TRBD2 (5 bases). Germline-derived CDR1 and CDR2 are SGHAT and FQNNGV. This CDR3 has 16 residues. Deletions cut 5 bases from V and 0 bases from J, with 14 bases between. In DNA, the CDR3 is TGTGCCAGCAGCGTGCGGAGCGGCCTCTCCTACAATGAGCAGTTCTTC. Its translation: CASSVRSGLSYNEQFF.

The chain recombines TRBV27 with TRBJ2-1, with D unresolved. This CDR3 comprises 13 residues. The germline V gene has CDR1 MNHEY and CDR2 SMNVEV (reference sequence). Trimming stripped 3 bases from V and 3 bases from J, with 6 bases between. The CDR3 spells CASSLGNYNEQFF. The CDR3 bases are TGTGCCAGCAGTTTGGGCAACTACAATGAGCAGTTCTTC.

The chain links TRBV5-1 to TRBJ2-5; tentative D call: TRBD2 (6 bases). Trimming took 4 bases from V and 4 from J, leaving 8 bases between them. This CDR3 is 12 amino acids long. In germline, CDR1 is SGHRS, CDR2 YFSETQ. CDR3 residues: CASSEGGETQYF. The CDR3 nucleotides read TGCGCCAGCAGCGAGGGAGGAGAGACCCAGTACTTC.

This clone was detected a few times. This chain uses TRBV18 with TRBJ1-5; no clear D gene. Germline V gene data show CDR1 as KGHSH and CDR2 as LQKENI. Trimming removed 2 bases at V and 1 base at J, with 9 bases between. CDR3 length: 15 amino acids. The CDR3 sequence: CASSPGGSSNQPQHF. DNA for the CDR3: TGTGCCAGCTCACCAGGAGGGTCAAGCAATCAGCCCCAGCATTTT.

For the CDR3, the DNA is TGTGCCAGCAGCGTAGGGAGGGTGAACACCGGGGAGCTGTTTTTT. Translation gives CASSVGRVNTGELFF. The chain is built from TRBV9 and TRBJ2-2, with a tentative D call TRBD2 (6 bases). The CDR3 has 15 residues. V lost 0 bases to trimming and J lost 1 base, with 7 bases between them. Germline CDR1 SGDLS, CDR2 YYNGEE.